This T cell receptor (beta chain) was identified in a study of blood T cell repertoires in COVID-19. Whole-study context: The United States, Italy and Spain provided the acute and convalescent COVID-19 samples. From T cells, B-cell-depleted T cells, or PBMCs came the material, which was cDNA or gDNA.

The V and J ends lost 5 bases and 1 base respectively, with 7 bases between them. The CDR3 extends over 13 amino acids. Original analysis: Estimated nucleated cell counts came from reference gene primer amplification. The method was immunoSEQ multiplex PCR; TCRdb's version includes in-frame clones alone and lacks a portion of them. V and J calls and clone size are as listed in that table; D and trimming were resolved from the DNA. The sample has approximately 100,000 clones; over 75% are singletons. Sequenced: peripheral blood. The clonotype was recovered from a woman in her twenties or thirties with acute or convalescent COVID-19. The V call is TRBV12-3 or TRBV12-4, the J call TRBJ2-3; no clear D gene. The CDR3 protein is CASSITRTDTQYF. Written as DNA, the CDR3 is TGTGCCAGCAGTATTACACGCACAGATACGCAGTATTTT.